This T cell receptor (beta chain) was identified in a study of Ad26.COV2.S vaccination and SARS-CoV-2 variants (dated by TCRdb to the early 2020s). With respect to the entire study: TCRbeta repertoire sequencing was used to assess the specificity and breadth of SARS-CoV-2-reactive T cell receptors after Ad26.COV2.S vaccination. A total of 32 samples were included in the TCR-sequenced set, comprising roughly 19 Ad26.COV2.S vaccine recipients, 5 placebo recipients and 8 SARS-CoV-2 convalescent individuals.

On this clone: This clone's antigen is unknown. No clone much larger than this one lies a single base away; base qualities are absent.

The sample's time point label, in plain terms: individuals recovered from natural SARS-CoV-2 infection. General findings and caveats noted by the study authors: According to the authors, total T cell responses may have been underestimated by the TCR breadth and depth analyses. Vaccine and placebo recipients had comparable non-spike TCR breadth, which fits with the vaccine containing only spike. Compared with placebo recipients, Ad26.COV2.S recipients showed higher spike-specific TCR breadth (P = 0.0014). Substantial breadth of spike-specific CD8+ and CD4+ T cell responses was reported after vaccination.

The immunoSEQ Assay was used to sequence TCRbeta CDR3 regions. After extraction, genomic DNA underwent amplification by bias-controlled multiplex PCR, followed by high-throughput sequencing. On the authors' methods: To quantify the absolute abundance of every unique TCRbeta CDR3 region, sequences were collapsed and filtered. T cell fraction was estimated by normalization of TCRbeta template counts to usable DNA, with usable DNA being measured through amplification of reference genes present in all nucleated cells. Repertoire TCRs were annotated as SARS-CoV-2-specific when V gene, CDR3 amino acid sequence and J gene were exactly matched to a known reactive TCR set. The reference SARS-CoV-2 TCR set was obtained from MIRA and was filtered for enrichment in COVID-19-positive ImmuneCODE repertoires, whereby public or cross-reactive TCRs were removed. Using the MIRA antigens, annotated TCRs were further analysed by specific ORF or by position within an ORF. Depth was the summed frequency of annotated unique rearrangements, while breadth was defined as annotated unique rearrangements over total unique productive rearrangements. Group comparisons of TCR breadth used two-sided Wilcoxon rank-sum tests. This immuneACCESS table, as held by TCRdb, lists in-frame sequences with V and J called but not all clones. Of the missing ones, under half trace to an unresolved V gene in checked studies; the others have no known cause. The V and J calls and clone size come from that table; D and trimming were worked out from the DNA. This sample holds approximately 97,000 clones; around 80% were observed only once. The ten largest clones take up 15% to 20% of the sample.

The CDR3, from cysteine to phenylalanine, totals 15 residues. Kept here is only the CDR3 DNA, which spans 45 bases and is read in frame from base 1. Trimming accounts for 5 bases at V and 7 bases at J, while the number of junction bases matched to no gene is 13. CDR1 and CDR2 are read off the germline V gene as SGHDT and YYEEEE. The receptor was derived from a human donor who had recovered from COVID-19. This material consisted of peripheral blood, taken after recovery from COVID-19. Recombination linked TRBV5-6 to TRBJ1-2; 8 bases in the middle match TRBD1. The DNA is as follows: TGTGCCAGCAGTCAAAACTACAGGGGGTTAGGTGGCTACACCTTC. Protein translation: CASSQNYRGLGGYTF. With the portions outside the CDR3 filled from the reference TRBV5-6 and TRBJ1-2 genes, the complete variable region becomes DAGVTQSPTHLIKTRGQQVTLRCSPKSGHDTVSWYQQALGQGPQFIFQYYEEEERQRGNFPDRFSGHQFPNYSSELNVNALLLGDSALYLCASSQNYRGLGGYTFGSGTRLTVV.